One T cell receptor (beta chain) is described in this entry. The antigen is undetermined. Unique molecular identifiers were used to barcode this TCRbeta library. TCRdb re-called the PCR reads through MiXCR, storing one row per CDR3 protein. The data contain 450,000 to 700,000 distinct CDR3 sequences, 25% to 30% of them singletons. The data are from a study of T-cell reconstitution after alpha-beta-depleted transplantation in children. V dropped 3 bases and J dropped 7 bases, with 5 bases sitting between them. The CDR3 covers 12 residues. Germline V gene lookup returns CDR1 SGHRS and CDR2 YFSETQ. Study observations and caveats: Recipient T cells and thymic progenitors that survived were the source of the high TCRbeta diversity seen at day 60 in some patients. Reports say that about two months after transplant, the alpha-beta T cells came out of several hundred graft clones that had expanded. T cells produced anew were the main source of T-cell counts and diversity one year after transplant.

The TCR comes from a boy under two years old with Wiskott-Aldrich syndrome, due to receive a stem cell transplant. The chain carries TRBV5-1 and TRBJ1-6; D ambiguous. This specimen was PBMCs, taken before TCRalphabeta/CD19-depleted stem cell transplant. The CDR3, as DNA: TGCGCCAGCAGCTCAGAGAATTCACCCCTCCACTTT. Its protein is CASSSENSPLHF.